A selection of T cell receptor beta chains follows, all from one sample in a study of cytotoxic CD8 clonotypes in ibrutinib-treated CLL. Clones were sequenced by immunoSEQ multiplex PCR, and TCRdb holds only the in-frame ones, with some missing. This sample yields some 140,000 clones, of which less than 95% are seen a single time; about 10% belongs to the top ten. Source: PBMCs, taken after 12 months of ibrutinib treatment. The receptors here all came from a human donor with chronic lymphocytic leukemia. The CDR3 runs from the conserved cysteine through the conserved F or W. Fields, in order: V gene, CDR3 protein.

v_gene: TRBV28; CDR3aa: CASSLPGTRNYEQYF
v_gene: TRBV29-1; CDR3aa: CSARELAPDDEQFF
v_gene: TRBV9; CDR3aa: CASNAEAGAYNEQFF
v_gene: TRBV28; CDR3aa: CASSSFGANQPQHF
v_gene: TRBV18; CDR3aa: CASSLGGTGFYEQYF
v_gene: TRBV15; CDR3aa: CATSGGLGEQYF
v_gene: TRBV18; CDR3aa: CASSPESGEGLSYEQFF
v_gene: TRBV9; CDR3aa: CASTGGSTDTQYF
v_gene: TRBV5-1; CDR3aa: CASNTRGLAGGPGNEQFF
v_gene: TRBV27; CDR3aa: CASRGTGFGLSSGNTIYF
v_gene: TRBV18; CDR3aa: CASSDQGFGDTEAFF
v_gene: TRBV5-1; CDR3aa: CASSLEGTSANIQYF
v_gene: TRBV11-1; CDR3aa: CASSFGGTVTSGANVLTF
v_gene: TRBV7-2; CDR3aa: CASSSNPPLGTQYF
v_gene: TRBV11-2; CDR3aa: CASSLTLSGSQVKQFF
v_gene: TRBV10-2; CDR3aa: CASSQAERGSWEQYF
v_gene: TRBV7-3; CDR3aa: CASSLGQEVYGYTF
v_gene: TRBV5-3; CDR3aa: CARSFFHEQFF
v_gene: TRBV5-1; CDR3aa: CASSFLSGTDTQYF
v_gene: TRBV12-5; CDR3aa: CASGLGTSDATGELFF
v_gene: TRBV28; CDR3aa: CASSGGTSGTDTQYF
v_gene: TRBV29-1; CDR3aa: CSVDLASGRNYNEQFF
v_gene: TRBV29-1; CDR3aa: CSVELWTSGIRSSYEQYF
v_gene: TRBV7-8; CDR3aa: CASSDQVPQPQHF
v_gene: TRBV28; CDR3aa: CASSLNVLAGGNNEQFF
v_gene: TRBV6-5; CDR3aa: CASSYSSWGSPLHF
v_gene: TRBV27; CDR3aa: CASSLGTKNIQYF
v_gene: TRBV9; CDR3aa: CASSVGQINYGYTF
v_gene: TRBV28; CDR3aa: CASLDRGWEQYF
v_gene: TRBV9; CDR3aa: CASSVAPGLSSVELFF
v_gene: TRBV2; CDR3aa: CASSEGTSRVRNTEAFF
v_gene: TRBV28; CDR3aa: CARLRTGVYGTSGLLGYEQYF
v_gene: TRBV2; CDR3aa: CASSERGGPPYEQYF
v_gene: TRBV28; CDR3aa: CASSPTGGPSYEQYF
v_gene: TRBV4-3; CDR3aa: CASSPESTTGELFF